These T cell receptor beta chains were read from a single sample in a study of T cells after yellow fever vaccination. From the 5' RACE reads, TCRdb called clonotypes with MiXCR, one entry per CDR3 protein. The data show 110,000 to 150,000 distinct CDR3 sequences, about 7% seen once. This sample comprised CD4+ T cells sorted from PBMCs, obtained 10 days after the yellow fever booster vaccination. Receptor source: a man aged 25 to 40 who received the YFV17D yellow fever vaccine. The CDR3 runs from the conserved cysteine through the conserved F or W. D genes are given only for firm matches. The size of a clone is reported for some rows only, either as once, few or many, or as a class for expanded clones.

v_gene	abundance	d_gene	j_gene	CDR3aa	CDR3nt
TRBV6-2/TRBV6-3	many	TRBD2	TRBJ2-3	CASSYSTSGRTDTQYF	TGTGCCAGCAGTTACAGCACTAGCGGGAGGACAGATACGCAGTATTTT
TRBV28	-	-	TRBJ1-2	CASSLTGEFYGYTF	TGTGCCAGCAGTTTAACGGGAGAATTCTATGGCTACACCTTC
TRBV20-1	-	TRBD2	TRBJ2-1	CIVAASGRRYNEQFF	TGCATCGTCGCAGCTAGCGGGAGAAGATACAATGAGCAGTTCTTC
TRBV15	-	TRBD2	TRBJ2-1	CATSGDPGSGRAREQFF	TGTGCCACCAGCGGGGATCCGGGGAGCGGGAGGGCCAGGGAGCAGTTCTTC
TRBV7-3	few	TRBD2	TRBJ2-1	CASSTGLGGNEQFF	TGTGCCAGCAGCACGGGACTAGGCGGCAATGAGCAGTTCTTC
TRBV6-5	many	-	TRBJ2-3	CASSLHGTGPTDTQYF	TGTGCCAGCAGCCTCCACGGCACCGGACCCACAGATACGCAGTATTTT
TRBV7-9	many	TRBD1	TRBJ2-2	CASSPDRAWELFF	TGTGCCAGCAGCCCGGACAGGGCTTGGGAGCTGTTTTTT
TRBV24-1	many	-	TRBJ2-3	CATSDQLAGTQYF	TGTGCCACCAGTGACCAACTAGCAGGGACGCAGTATTTT
TRBV20-1	many	TRBD1	TRBJ1-1	CSARDPQTGGAEAFF	TGCAGTGCTAGAGATCCGCAGACAGGGGGCGCTGAAGCTTTCTTT
TRBV4-1	many	-	TRBJ2-3	CASSQPGADTQYF	TGCGCCAGCAGCCAGCCCGGGGCGGATACGCAGTATTTT
TRBV25-1	-	TRBD2	TRBJ2-7	CASSATSGVYEQYF	TGTGCCAGCAGTGCCACTAGCGGAGTATACGAGCAGTACTTC
TRBV19	many	-	TRBJ2-3	CASSIGPSTDTQYF	TGTGCCAGTAGTATAGGCCCTAGCACAGATACGCAGTATTTT
TRBV7-3	many	-	TRBJ2-5	CASSAHPGETQYF	TGTGCCAGCAGCGCCCACCCGGGGGAGACCCAGTACTTC
TRBV20-1	many	TRBD2	TRBJ2-1	CSATKGTSPLGNEQFF	TGCAGTGCTACCAAAGGGACTAGCCCACTGGGGAATGAGCAGTTCTTC
TRBV20-1	many	-	TRBJ1-3	CSARSVSGNTIYF	TGCAGTGCTAGATCTGTGTCCGGAAACACCATATATTTT
TRBV28	many	TRBD2	TRBJ2-1	CASSLLAGGPNEQFF	TGTGCCAGCAGTTTACTAGCGGGAGGGCCCAATGAGCAGTTCTTC
TRBV19	few	-	TRBJ1-1	CASSRGPGTEAFF	TGTGCCAGTAGTAGGGGGCCTGGCACTGAAGCTTTCTTT
TRBV20-1	-	-	TRBJ2-1	CSASPRSAGEQFF	TGCAGTGCTTCGCCCCGTTCAGCTGGTGAGCAGTTCTTC
TRBV7-2	many	-	TRBJ2-1	CASSLEGRRINEQFF	TGTGCCAGCAGCTTAGAGGGGCGTCGTATTAATGAGCAGTTCTTC
TRBV10-3	-	-	TRBJ2-7	CAIKPTDAEQYF	TGTGCCATCAAACCGACAGATGCAGAGCAGTACTTC
TRBV12-3/TRBV12-4	many	-	TRBJ2-7	CASSPTRVGQYF	TGTGCCAGCAGCCCTACACGGGTCGGGCAGTACTTC
TRBV7-2	many	TRBD1	TRBJ1-5	CASSGGQPHQGPQHF	TGTGCCAGCAGCGGGGGACAGCCCCATCAGGGGCCCCAGCATTTT